The rows below give T cell receptor beta chains drawn from one sample of a study of cytomegalovirus exposure and HLA in healthy donors. The table came from immunoSEQ multiplex PCR; TCRdb's copy has only in-frame clones and leaves some out. The table shows approximately 110,000 clones, with about 76% occurring only once. The sample was PBMCs. These receptors were obtained from a woman in her fifties or sixties in good health and CMV-seropositive. Each CDR3 is given with its conserved first and last residue. A D gene is named only where the DNA matches it firmly. Some rows have no size entry. The others give once, few or many, or a class for an expanded clone.

CDR3 DNA: TGTGCCAGCAGCTTAGGGAATCGAGTACAGGGGAACTATGGCTACACCTTC; CDR3 protein: CASSLGNRVQGNYGYTF; V gene: TRBV7-9; clone size: few; J gene: TRBJ1-2; D gene: TRBD1
CDR3 DNA: TGTGCCAGCAGTTCAGGCTCTGGGGCCAACGTCCTGACTTTC; CDR3 protein: CASSSGSGANVLTF; V gene: TRBV6-5; clone size: few; J gene: TRBJ2-6; D gene: -
CDR3 DNA: TGTGCCAGCAGCGTAGGGGGTATACAGGGGGGGGACACTGAAGCTTTCTTT; CDR3 protein: CASSVGGIQGGDTEAFF; V gene: TRBV9; clone size: -; J gene: TRBJ1-1; D gene: TRBD1
CDR3 DNA: TGTGCCAGCAGCTTATCTTGGCGGGGGTCCTACGAGCAGTACTTC; CDR3 protein: CASSLSWRGSYEQYF; V gene: TRBV7-2; clone size: -; J gene: TRBJ2-7; D gene: TRBD2
CDR3 DNA: TGTGCCAGCTTCGGACAGGGGGCGAGATCTGGAAACACCATATATTTT; CDR3 protein: CASFGQGARSGNTIYF; V gene: TRBV6-6; clone size: -; J gene: TRBJ1-3; D gene: TRBD1
CDR3 DNA: TGTGCCTGGAATAGACTAGCGAGCACCGGGGAGCTGTTTTTT; CDR3 protein: CAWNRLASTGELFF; V gene: TRBV30; clone size: -; J gene: TRBJ2-2; D gene: TRBD2
CDR3 DNA: TGTGCCAGTAGTATATGGGTTTCCCAGGACGAGCAGTACTTC; CDR3 protein: CASSIWVSQDEQYF; V gene: TRBV19; clone size: -; J gene: TRBJ2-7; D gene: -
CDR3 DNA: TGTGCCAGCAGTAGGGGACAGAACACCGGGGAGCTGTTTTTT; CDR3 protein: CASSRGQNTGELFF; V gene: TRBV6-4; clone size: once; J gene: TRBJ2-2; D gene: -
CDR3 DNA: TGTGCCAGCAGCTTAGGAGGCGGGGTCTCCTACAATGAGCAGTTCTTC; CDR3 protein: CASSLGGGVSYNEQFF; V gene: TRBV7-2; clone size: -; J gene: TRBJ2-1; D gene: -
CDR3 DNA: TGTGCCAGTAGTTCCACTAGCGGGAGTGCAGATACGCAGTATTTT; CDR3 protein: CASSSTSGSADTQYF; V gene: TRBV19; clone size: -; J gene: TRBJ2-3; D gene: TRBD2
CDR3 DNA: TGTGCCAGCAGCTTGGAGGGGTTGTATGGCTACACCTTC; CDR3 protein: CASSLEGLYGYTF; V gene: TRBV11-2; clone size: -; J gene: TRBJ1-2; D gene: -
CDR3 DNA: TGCGCCAGCAGCCGTGCCCCCGGGACTGTCTCCTACAATGAGCAGTTCTTC; CDR3 protein: CASSRAPGTVSYNEQFF; V gene: TRBV4-1; clone size: -; J gene: TRBJ2-1; D gene: -
CDR3 DNA: TGCGCCAGCAGCTGGGGGGGGGCGGGAGCCTACGAGCAGTACTTC; CDR3 protein: CASSWGGAGAYEQYF; V gene: TRBV5-1; clone size: -; J gene: TRBJ2-7; D gene: -
CDR3 DNA: TGCAGCGTTGTCGGGACAGGGAGGGATCAGCCCCAGCATTTT; CDR3 protein: CSVVGTGRDQPQHF; V gene: TRBV29-1; clone size: -; J gene: TRBJ1-5; D gene: TRBD1
CDR3 DNA: TGTGCCAGTACAGGGGGGCAGGTTACGTCTTCCTCCTACAATGAGCAGTTCTTC; CDR3 protein: CASTGGQVTSSSYNEQFF; V gene: TRBV19; clone size: -; J gene: TRBJ2-1; D gene: -
CDR3 DNA: TGTGCCAGCAGCGAAAGCAGGGGCACAGATACGCAGTATTTT; CDR3 protein: CASSESRGTDTQYF; V gene: TRBV7-9; clone size: -; J gene: TRBJ2-3; D gene: -
CDR3 DNA: TGTGCCAGCAGCTTAGGACAGGGGGCCGCCTACGAGCAGTACTTC; CDR3 protein: CASSLGQGAAYEQYF; V gene: TRBV7-3; clone size: -; J gene: TRBJ2-7; D gene: TRBD1
CDR3 DNA: TGTGCCAGCAGCGGCCTCCGGGACAGCTCCTACGAGCAGTACTTC; CDR3 protein: CASSGLRDSSYEQYF; V gene: TRBV7-9; clone size: few; J gene: TRBJ2-7; D gene: TRBD1
CDR3 DNA: TGTGCCAGCAGTGCAAGACTAGCTACAGATACGCAGTATTTT; CDR3 protein: CASSARLATDTQYF; V gene: TRBV27; clone size: once; J gene: TRBJ2-3; D gene: TRBD2
CDR3 DNA: TGCGCCAGCAGCCCGGGACAGGCCGGGGGCGAGCAGTACTTC; CDR3 protein: CASSPGQAGGEQYF; V gene: TRBV5-1; clone size: once; J gene: TRBJ2-7; D gene: TRBD1
CDR3 DNA: TGTGCCAGCAGCCCCGTGGGGGCGGGGGTCACGGGCTACACCTTC; CDR3 protein: CASSPVGAGVTGYTF; V gene: TRBV5-8; clone size: -; J gene: TRBJ1-2; D gene: -
CDR3 DNA: TGTGCCAGCAGCTTAAGGAGCGGGGGGAGCTCCTACAATGAGCAGTTCTTC; CDR3 protein: CASSLRSGGSSYNEQFF; V gene: TRBV7-3; clone size: once; J gene: TRBJ2-1; D gene: TRBD2
CDR3 DNA: TGTGCCAGTAGTGACTGGGACAGGGGAGGAACTAAAGCTTTCTTT; CDR3 protein: CASSDWDRGGTKAFF; V gene: TRBV19; clone size: -; J gene: TRBJ1-1; D gene: TRBD1
CDR3 DNA: TGTGCCTGGAGTGTGTTAGAGGGAGGGTCTGAAGCTTTCTTT; CDR3 protein: CAWSVLEGGSEAFF; V gene: TRBV30; clone size: -; J gene: TRBJ1-1; D gene: -
CDR3 DNA: TGTGCCTGGAGGGGGACAGGATCGAACACTGAAGCTTTCTTT; CDR3 protein: CAWRGTGSNTEAFF; V gene: TRBV30; clone size: -; J gene: TRBJ1-1; D gene: TRBD1
CDR3 DNA: TGTGCCAGCAGCTTAGAACACAGCAACTACGAGCAGTACTTC; CDR3 protein: CASSLEHSNYEQYF; V gene: TRBV7-8; clone size: -; J gene: TRBJ2-7; D gene: -
CDR3 DNA: TGCGCCAGCAGCCCAGGACAGGGCCGTCCGGGGGAGAATGAGCAGTTCTTC; CDR3 protein: CASSPGQGRPGENEQFF; V gene: TRBV5-1; clone size: -; J gene: TRBJ2-1; D gene: TRBD1
CDR3 DNA: TGTGCCAGCAGCTTAGCCCAGGCCTATGGCTACACCTTC; CDR3 protein: CASSLAQAYGYTF; V gene: TRBV11-2; clone size: -; J gene: TRBJ1-2; D gene: -
CDR3 DNA: TGTGCCAGCAGCTTAGGGCGGGGTTCCACTGAAGCTTTCTTT; CDR3 protein: CASSLGRGSTEAFF; V gene: TRBV7-9; clone size: -; J gene: TRBJ1-1; D gene: -
CDR3 DNA: TGTGCCAGCAGCCCGCTAGCGGGTGGGTCTGGGGCCAACGTCCTGACTTTC; CDR3 protein: CASSPLAGGSGANVLTF; V gene: TRBV13; clone size: -; J gene: TRBJ2-6; D gene: TRBD2
CDR3 DNA: TGTGCCAGCAGTAGGGGCGACCGCAACCAAGAGACCCAGTACTTC; CDR3 protein: CASSRGDRNQETQYF; V gene: TRBV11-2; clone size: -; J gene: TRBJ2-5; D gene: -
CDR3 DNA: TGTGCCAGCAGCTTCTCAGAGAACACCGGGGAGCTGTTTTTT; CDR3 protein: CASSFSENTGELFF; V gene: TRBV7-2; clone size: -; J gene: TRBJ2-2; D gene: -
CDR3 DNA: TGTGCCAGCAGCAACCCACAAACAGGGTTAGAGACCCAGTACTTC; CDR3 protein: CASSNPQTGLETQYF; V gene: TRBV21-1; clone size: -; J gene: TRBJ2-5; D gene: -
CDR3 DNA: TGTGCCTGGTACCCACCTGGGGGGTATTCACCCCTCCACTTT; CDR3 protein: CAWYPPGGYSPLHF; V gene: TRBV30; clone size: -; J gene: TRBJ1-6; D gene: -
CDR3 DNA: TGTGCCAGCAGGCCGGGACTAGCGGGAGCCCATCAGTACTTC; CDR3 protein: CASRPGLAGAHQYF; V gene: TRBV27; clone size: few; J gene: TRBJ2-7; D gene: TRBD2
CDR3 DNA: TGCGCCAGCAGTCACCCCGGGACAGGGGGCGCGGGCAATCAGCCCCAGCATTTT; CDR3 protein: CASSHPGTGGAGNQPQHF; V gene: TRBV23-1; clone size: -; J gene: TRBJ1-5; D gene: TRBD1
CDR3 DNA: TGTGCCAGCAGCCCCCAACAGGGGTCAGATACGCAGTATTTT; CDR3 protein: CASSPQQGSDTQYF; V gene: TRBV9; clone size: -; J gene: TRBJ2-3; D gene: TRBD1
CDR3 DNA: TGTGCCAGCAGCGGGAGCGGAGCCCGAGAGCAGTTCTTC; CDR3 protein: CASSGSGAREQFF; V gene: TRBV5-4; clone size: -; J gene: TRBJ2-1; D gene: -
CDR3 DNA: TGTGCCAGCAGCGCGAGGAATGAGCAGTTCTTC; CDR3 protein: CASSARNEQFF; V gene: TRBV7-3; clone size: -; J gene: TRBJ2-1; D gene: -
CDR3 DNA: TGTGCTAGTGGTCCGGAGACAGGGAAAGAGAGCTATGGCTACACCTTC; CDR3 protein: CASGPETGKESYGYTF; V gene: TRBV12-5; clone size: -; J gene: TRBJ1-2; D gene: TRBD1
CDR3 DNA: TGCAGTGCTACAAGGGGGAGTGCTTTCTTT; CDR3 protein: CSATRGSAFF; V gene: TRBV20-1; clone size: -; J gene: TRBJ1-1; D gene: -
CDR3 DNA: TGTGCCAGCAGTGATCACAGGGTCGAAAGCAATCAGCCCCAGCATTTT; CDR3 protein: CASSDHRVESNQPQHF; V gene: TRBV6-1; clone size: -; J gene: TRBJ1-5; D gene: -
CDR3 DNA: TGTGCCAGCAGCGCCGGACTAGCCACGGATACGCAGTATTTT; CDR3 protein: CASSAGLATDTQYF; V gene: TRBV7-9; clone size: -; J gene: TRBJ2-3; D gene: TRBD2
CDR3 DNA: TGCAGTGCAACCCGACAGCCTGGCTACACCTTC; CDR3 protein: CSATRQPGYTF; V gene: TRBV20-1; clone size: -; J gene: TRBJ1-2; D gene: -
CDR3 DNA: TGCGCCAGCAGCATCCCGACAGATGGCTACACCTTC; CDR3 protein: CASSIPTDGYTF; V gene: TRBV5-1; clone size: -; J gene: TRBJ1-2; D gene: -
CDR3 DNA: TGTGCCAGCAGCCAGACCGCCATCCTAGCGGGTCCCTACGAGCAGTACTTC; CDR3 protein: CASSQTAILAGPYEQYF; V gene: TRBV11-2; clone size: -; J gene: TRBJ2-7; D gene: TRBD2
CDR3 DNA: TGTGCCAGCTCACCGGGAGGCAATGAAAAACTGTTTTTT; CDR3 protein: CASSPGGNEKLFF; V gene: TRBV18; clone size: few; J gene: TRBJ1-4; D gene: -
CDR3 DNA: TGCGCCAGCAGCCAAGCCCCGGGACTAGGTCTACATGAGCAGTTCTTC; CDR3 protein: CASSQAPGLGLHEQFF; V gene: TRBV4-1; clone size: once; J gene: TRBJ2-1; D gene: TRBD2
CDR3 DNA: TGTGCCAGTAGTATCAACAGACAAGAGACCCAGTACTTC; CDR3 protein: CASSINRQETQYF; V gene: TRBV19; clone size: -; J gene: TRBJ2-5; D gene: -
CDR3 DNA: TGTGCCAGCAGTCAATCGAAGCGGGGAACTAGCACAGATACGCAGTATTTT; CDR3 protein: CASSQSKRGTSTDTQYF; V gene: TRBV4-2; clone size: -; J gene: TRBJ2-3; D gene: TRBD2
CDR3 DNA: TGTGCCAGCAGCCAATCGTTTAGGGGGCCAGCCGAGCAGTACTTC; CDR3 protein: CASSQSFRGPAEQYF; V gene: TRBV16; clone size: once; J gene: TRBJ2-7; D gene: TRBD1
CDR3 DNA: TGCGCCAGCAGCGCACAGGGGACGGGGCTTCCGTACGAGCAGTACTTC; CDR3 protein: CASSAQGTGLPYEQYF; V gene: TRBV5-1; clone size: -; J gene: TRBJ2-7; D gene: TRBD1
CDR3 DNA: TGCGCCAGCAGCCGGCAGGGGGCGGACACCGGGGAGCTGTTTTTT; CDR3 protein: CASSRQGADTGELFF; V gene: TRBV5-1; clone size: -; J gene: TRBJ2-2; D gene: TRBD1
CDR3 DNA: TGTGCCAGCAGCTTATGGGTCCGGACTAGCGGGACAGATACGCAGTATTTT; CDR3 protein: CASSLWVRTSGTDTQYF; V gene: TRBV7-9; clone size: -; J gene: TRBJ2-3; D gene: TRBD2
CDR3 DNA: TGTGCCAGCAGTACTCCCGGACAGGGCCTCGAAGCTTTCTTT; CDR3 protein: CASSTPGQGLEAFF; V gene: TRBV6-1; clone size: -; J gene: TRBJ1-1; D gene: TRBD1
CDR3 DNA: TGTGCCAGCAGTAGAGGTGGGGGGTGGTCACAGCCCCAGCATTTT; CDR3 protein: CASSRGGGWSQPQHF; V gene: TRBV6-6; clone size: -; J gene: TRBJ1-5; D gene: -
CDR3 DNA: TGTGCCAGCAGCGTAGCTTGGGTGGCGGCAAGCACAGATACGCAGTATTTT; CDR3 protein: CASSVAWVAASTDTQYF; V gene: TRBV9; clone size: -; J gene: TRBJ2-3; D gene: -
CDR3 DNA: TGTGCCAGCAGCTTCGGGGGGGGCATGGTCACTGAAGCTTTCTTT; CDR3 protein: CASSFGGGMVTEAFF; V gene: TRBV7-2; clone size: -; J gene: TRBJ1-1; D gene: -
CDR3 DNA: TGTGCCAGCAGCCACGGGACTAGCGGAGGCTCCTACGAGCAGTACTTC; CDR3 protein: CASSHGTSGGSYEQYF; V gene: TRBV14; clone size: -; J gene: TRBJ2-7; D gene: TRBD2
CDR3 DNA: TGTGCCAGCAGCCCCAAAGAGGGAGGAGACACAGATACGCAGTATTTT; CDR3 protein: CASSPKEGGDTDTQYF; V gene: TRBV11-2; clone size: few; J gene: TRBJ2-3; D gene: -